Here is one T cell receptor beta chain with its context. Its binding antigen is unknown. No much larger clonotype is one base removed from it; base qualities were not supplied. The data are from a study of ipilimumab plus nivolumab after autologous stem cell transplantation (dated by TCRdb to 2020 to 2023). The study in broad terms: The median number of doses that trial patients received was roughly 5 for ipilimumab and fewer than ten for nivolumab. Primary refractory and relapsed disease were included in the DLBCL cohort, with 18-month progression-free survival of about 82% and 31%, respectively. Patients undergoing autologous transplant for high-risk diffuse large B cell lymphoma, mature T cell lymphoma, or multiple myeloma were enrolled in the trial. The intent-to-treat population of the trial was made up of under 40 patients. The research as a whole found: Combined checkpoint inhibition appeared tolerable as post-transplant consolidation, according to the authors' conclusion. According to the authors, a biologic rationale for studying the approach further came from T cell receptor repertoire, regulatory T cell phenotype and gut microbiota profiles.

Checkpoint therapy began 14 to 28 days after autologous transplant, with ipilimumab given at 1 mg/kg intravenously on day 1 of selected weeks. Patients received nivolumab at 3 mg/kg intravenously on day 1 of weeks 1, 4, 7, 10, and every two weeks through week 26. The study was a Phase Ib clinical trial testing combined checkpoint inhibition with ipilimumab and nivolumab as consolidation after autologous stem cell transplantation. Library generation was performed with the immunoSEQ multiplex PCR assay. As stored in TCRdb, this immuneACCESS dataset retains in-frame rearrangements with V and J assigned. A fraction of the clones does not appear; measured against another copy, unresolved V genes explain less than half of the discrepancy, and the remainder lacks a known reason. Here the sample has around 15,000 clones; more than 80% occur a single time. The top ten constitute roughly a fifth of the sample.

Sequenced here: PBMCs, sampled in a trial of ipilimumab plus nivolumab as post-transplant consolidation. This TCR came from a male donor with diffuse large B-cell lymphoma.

The CDR3 protein sequence reads: CATVWDEQYF. The nucleotide sequence reads as follows: TGTGCCACAGTCTGGGACGAGCAGTACTTC. The chain is encoded by TRBV6-1 joined to TRBJ2-7, with no reliable assignment of the D segment. Between the V and J ends, shortened by 10 bases and 5 bases respectively, the junction contains 9 bases. The germline V gene sets CDR1 to MNHNS and CDR2 to SASEGT. From the cysteine through the phenylalanine, the CDR3 covers 10 amino acids. Here the CDR3 DNA is all that survives: 30 bases in frame from base 1.